Detailed here is one T cell receptor (beta chain). The assay was immunoSEQ multiplex PCR, and TCRdb's table has in-frame clones only and misses some. This sample has more than 95,000 clones, with around 88% found just once. These data originate in a study of T cell responses to AZD1222 COVID-19 vaccine. Germline V gene sequence: CDR1 SNHLY, CDR2 FYNNEI. Trimming took 2 bases from V and 0 from J, leaving 11 bases between them. This CDR3 has 15 amino acids. The rearrangement links TRBV2 to TRBJ2-7; D gene ambiguous. The TCR comes from an adult in good health. The sequenced sample was peripheral blood, obtained on day 0 of AZD1222 vaccination. The CDR3 nucleotides are TGTGCCAGCAGTGAATTACTCCTAAGCTCCTACGAGCAGTACTTC. The encoded protein is CASSELLLSSYEQYF. Supplemented by reference TRBV2 and TRBJ2-7, the full variable domain reads EPEVTQTPSHQVTQMGQEVILRCVPISNHLYFYWYRQILGQKVEFLVSFYNNEISEKSEIFDDQFSVERPDGSNFTLKIRSTKLEDSAMYFCASSELLLSSYEQYFGPGTRLTVT.